The sequence of this T cell receptor beta chain was determined in a study of cytomegalovirus exposure and HLA in healthy donors. Overall study context: Genotyping showed around 80% of about 370 donors falling in the Caucasian-associated ancestry cluster.

Primers for the PCR totalled 60 Vbeta and 13 Jbeta. The method was immunoSEQ multiplex PCR; TCRdb's version includes in-frame clones alone and lacks a portion of them. The table includes roughly 120,000 clones, around a tenth detected once. Trimming took off 4 bases at V and 5 bases at J, with 17 bases between the two ends. The CDR3 is 14 residues long. The V gene's germline CDR1 is GTSNPN and CDR2 SVGIG (reference sequence). Findings of the study overall: In vitro testing confirmed three CMV-associated chains as specific for CMV antigens. Several top significant clusters appeared, in a later analysis, to be linked to common viral pathogens. TCR beta chains numbering under 200 were designated cytomegalovirus-associated.

As concerns this clone: Its antigen is not identified.

The sequenced sample consisted of PBMCs. This chain joins TRBV30 and TRBJ1-1; tentative D call: TRBD1 (6 bases). The clonotype comes from a man under 40 in good health and CMV-seronegative. DNA of the CDR3: TGTGCCTGGAAAGTTCAGGGGATATGGACTGAAGCTTTCTTT. Amino acids: CAWKVQGIWTEAFF.